The source of this T cell receptor (beta chain) is a study of T cells in Graves' hyperthyroidism and ophthalmopathy. Diagnoses were established using clinical symptoms, serum thyroxine and TRAb, thyroid ultrasound and orbital computed tomography. There are many counts of this clonotype. What it binds is not known. The CDR3 is 16 residues long. The germline CDR1 and CDR2 sequences are SGDLS and YYNGEE. V trimming: 2 bases; J trimming: 0 bases; junction bases outside the gene matches: 5. Researchers took RNA transcripts and amplified the TCR beta CDR3 regions from them. The primer set for the first-round RT-PCR of the TCR CDR3 was HTBI. TCRdb ran MiXCR on the multiplex PCR reads and lists one entry per CDR3 protein. The table records roughly 100,000 distinct CDR3 sequences, roughly half of them present only once. Whole-study findings and limits: Blood held most thyroid clonotypes expanded above 0.001 frequency.

The clonotype originates from a woman aged 40 to 50 with Graves' hyperthyroidism. Input material: blood. The J gene is TRBJ1-3, the V gene TRBV9, with 7 positions matching TRBD1. In nucleotides, the CDR3 is TGTGCCAGCAGCGTGGCCGGGACAGACTCTGGAAACACCATATATTTT. As protein: CASSVAGTDSGNTIYF.